This TCR beta chain originates from a study of T cell responses to AZD1222 COVID-19 vaccine. Germline V lookup: CDR1 LNHDA, CDR2 SQIVND (reference sequence). This CDR3 spans 14 amino acids. The V end lost 4 bases, the J end lost 0 bases, and 9 bases lay between the germline ends. Produced via immunoSEQ multiplex PCR; TCRdb's table is partial and in-frame only. The data hold roughly 140,000 clones, with approximately 85% observed a single time. The clonotype originates from an adult in good health. The sample here was peripheral blood, taken on day 0 of MenACWY control vaccination. The V gene is TRBV19, the J gene TRBJ1-1; D is ambiguous. In DNA, the CDR3 is TGTGCCAGTAGTACCGCCCTGATGAACACTGAAGCTTTCTTT. Amino acid sequence: CASSTALMNTEAFF.